The TCR beta chain described here comes from a study of T-cell memory formation after mild COVID-19. Regarding this clonotype: Its specificity is not known.

Study-level results: Later expanders leaned CD4+, whereas day 15 to 85 contracting clones were balanced CD4/CD8. Contracting CD8+ clones were enriched in EMRA, CD4+ mainly in CM and EM.

TCRdb passed the 5' RACE reads through MiXCR, listing each CDR3 protein once. The sample includes 550,000 to 700,000 distinct CDR3 sequences, 15% to 20% of them seen just once. From germline, CDR1 is MNHEY and CDR2 SMNVEV (reference sequence). V was cut by 4 bases and J by 0 bases, with 28 bases left in between. This CDR3 region has 21 residues. This TCR came from an adult woman who had mild COVID-19 (a few samples of this study predate the infection). Cell type and time point are not known. Input material: PBMCs or a T cell subset sorted from them (not recorded which). The J gene is TRBJ1-3, the V gene TRBV27; possibly TRBD1 for D (5 bases). CDR3 sequence: CASSSAPLAGQYKDSGNTIYF. Written as DNA, the CDR3 is TGTGCCAGCAGTTCGGCCCCTTTGGCAGGACAATACAAAGACTCTGGAAACACCATATATTTT.